These T cell receptor beta chains were read from a single sample in a study of OX40 agonist ivuxolimab in advanced cancers. The data were produced by immunoSEQ multiplex PCR, yet TCRdb's version contains in-frame clones alone and is incomplete. The sample shows 70,000 or so clones, about 90% of them seen only once. The sequences come from CD4+ or CD8+ T cells sorted from blood, collected in a trial of the OX40 agonist ivuxolimab. The receptors derive from an adult with an advanced solid tumor such as melanoma, head and neck, liver or kidney cancer. CDR3s include the opening cysteine and the closing phenylalanine or tryptophan. The D gene is left open where the match is weak. Rows give clone size only sometimes, using once, few, many, or a class for an expanded clone.

J gene	D gene	V gene	clone size	CDR3 DNA	CDR3 protein
TRBJ1-2	NA	TRBV19	NA	TGTGCCAGTAGTATGGGGGGCGGCGCTGCTAACTATGGCTACACCTTC	CASSMGGGAANYGYTF
TRBJ2-3	NA	TRBV6-5	NA	TGTGCCAGCAGGCCCCCTTGGAGCACAGATACGCAGTATTTT	CASRPPWSTDTQYF
TRBJ2-5	TRBD1	TRBV28	NA	TGTGCCAGCAGGATACAGGGGTACCAAGAGACCCAGTACTTC	CASRIQGYQETQYF
TRBJ2-3	NA	TRBV20-1	NA	TGCAGTGAACTCCCGAGAGATACGCAGTATTTT	CSELPRDTQYF
TRBJ1-1	NA	TRBV20-1	NA	TGCAGTGCTAGAGTGAACACTGAAGCTTTCTTT	CSARVNTEAFF
TRBJ2-1	TRBD2	TRBV19	once	TGTGCCAGTAGTATATGGGAACTAGCGGGGGGCGGCTACAATGAGCAGTTCTTC	CASSIWELAGGGYNEQFF
TRBJ2-7	NA	TRBV4-1	NA	TGCGCCAGCAGCCAAACCCGGACTCCTTCCTACGAGCAGTACTTC	CASSQTRTPSYEQYF
TRBJ2-3	TRBD2	TRBV28	NA	TGTGCCAGCAGTTCGGCGGGAGCCGCAGATACGCAGTATTTT	CASSSAGAADTQYF
TRBJ1-6	NA	TRBV6-6	NA	TGTGCCAGCAGCATCGACAGAAATTCACCCCTCCACTTT	CASSIDRNSPLHF
TRBJ2-6	NA	TRBV19	NA	TGTGCCACCCGGCGGTCCGGGGCCAACGTCCTGACTTTC	CATRRSGANVLTF
TRBJ2-5	NA	TRBV11-2	NA	TGTGCCAGCAGCTTAGTTCAGGGGCAGGAGACCCAGTACTTC	CASSLVQGQETQYF
TRBJ2-2	NA	TRBV9	few	TGTGCCAGCAGCGTAACTGACAGATCCTGGGCCGGGGAGCTGTTTTTT	CASSVTDRSWAGELFF
TRBJ2-1	TRBD1	TRBV19	NA	TGTGCCAGTAGTACGGGACAGAACAATGAGCAGTTCTTC	CASSTGQNNEQFF
TRBJ1-2	NA	TRBV29-1	NA	TGCAGCGTTGACCGGGACCCCTATGGCTACACCTTC	CSVDRDPYGYTF
TRBJ1-1	NA	TRBV10-3	NA	TGTGCCATCAGTGGCCAGGGACCTATGAACACTGAAGCTTTCTTT	CAISGQGPMNTEAFF
TRBJ1-2	NA	TRBV25-1	NA	TGTGCCAGCAGTGAATTTTCTTCGGGTGGCTACACCTTC	CASSEFSSGGYTF
TRBJ2-3	NA	TRBV7-9	once	TGTGCCAGCAGCCCGCCGACCGCGGGAAGTTGGACAGATACGCAGTATTTT	CASSPPTAGSWTDTQYF
TRBJ2-5	TRBD2	TRBV13	NA	TGTGCCAGCAGCTTTTGGCTAGCGGGACCCCAAGAGACCCAGTACTTC	CASSFWLAGPQETQYF
TRBJ1-1	NA	TRBV19	NA	TGTGCCAGTAGTATAGACCGGGTCCTCCGAGGGTCTGAAGCTTTCTTT	CASSIDRVLRGSEAFF
TRBJ2-5	NA	TRBV28	once	TGTGCCAGCAGTCCCAACGGGCCCCGAGAGACCCAGTACTTC	CASSPNGPRETQYF
TRBJ1-6	NA	TRBV19	NA	TGTGCCAGTAGTATGGGCAGGGTGGCTTCACCCCTCCACTTT	CASSMGRVASPLHF
TRBJ1-2	TRBD1	TRBV28	NA	TGTGCCAGCTTCGGACAGGGCTCTAACTATGGCTACACCTTC	CASFGQGSNYGYTF
TRBJ1-2	NA	TRBV19	NA	TGTGCCAGTTCCCAGGGTGGTTATGGCTACACCTTC	CASSQGGYGYTF
TRBJ2-7	TRBD1	TRBV10-3	NA	TGTGCCATCAGGGGGAACAGGGGTTCCTACGAGCAGTACTTC	CAIRGNRGSYEQYF
TRBJ2-1	NA	TRBV7-2	NA	TGTGCCAGCAGCTTAGCACAAAAAGATGAGCAGTTCTTC	CASSLAQKDEQFF
TRBJ2-3	TRBD1	TRBV9	once	TGTGCCAGCAGCGTAGCCACAGGGGGCGCGGGTACAGATACGCAGTATTTT	CASSVATGGAGTDTQYF
TRBJ2-3	NA	TRBV28	NA	TGTGCCAGCAGTCCAGTAGACGGAGATACGCAGTATTTT	CASSPVDGDTQYF
TRBJ2-2	NA	TRBV15	NA	TGTGCCACCAGCAGCGACGGGGTCGGGGAGCTGTTTTTT	CATSSDGVGELFF
TRBJ1-5	TRBD1	TRBV18	NA	TGTGCCAGCTCACGGGACAGGGGGGGAAATCAGCCCCAGCATTTT	CASSRDRGGNQPQHF
TRBJ2-7	TRBD1	TRBV7-2	NA	TGTGCCAGCAGCTTAGGGGCAGGGGGAAACTCTAACGAGCAGTACTTC	CASSLGAGGNSNEQYF
TRBJ2-4	TRBD1	TRBV6-1	NA	TGTGCCAGCAGTGAAACAGGGGACGGCATTCAGTACTTC	CASSETGDGIQYF
TRBJ2-3	NA	TRBV2	NA	TGTGCCAGCAGTAAGGATCTATTAGATACGCAGTATTTT	CASSKDLLDTQYF
TRBJ1-4	NA	TRBV5-1	NA	TGCGCCAGCAGATCCGGGCCTTCCACCTCTAATGAAAAACTGTTTTTT	CASRSGPSTSNEKLFF
TRBJ1-1	NA	TRBV4-2	NA	TGTGCCAGCAGCCAGGAAGGAGGGGATGTCTTCCGTGAAGCTTTCTTT	CASSQEGGDVFREAFF
TRBJ1-1	NA	TRBV18	NA	TGTGCCAGCTCACCCCGAACCGGGAACACTGAAGCTTTCTTT	CASSPRTGNTEAFF
TRBJ1-5	NA	TRBV19	NA	TGTGCCAGTAGACCTCAGGGGAATGGCAATCAGCCCCAGCATTTT	CASRPQGNGNQPQHF
TRBJ1-4	TRBD1	TRBV7-7	NA	TGTGCCAGCAGCATCCCCGGGACAGAACCAACTAATGAAAAACTGTTTTTT	CASSIPGTEPTNEKLFF